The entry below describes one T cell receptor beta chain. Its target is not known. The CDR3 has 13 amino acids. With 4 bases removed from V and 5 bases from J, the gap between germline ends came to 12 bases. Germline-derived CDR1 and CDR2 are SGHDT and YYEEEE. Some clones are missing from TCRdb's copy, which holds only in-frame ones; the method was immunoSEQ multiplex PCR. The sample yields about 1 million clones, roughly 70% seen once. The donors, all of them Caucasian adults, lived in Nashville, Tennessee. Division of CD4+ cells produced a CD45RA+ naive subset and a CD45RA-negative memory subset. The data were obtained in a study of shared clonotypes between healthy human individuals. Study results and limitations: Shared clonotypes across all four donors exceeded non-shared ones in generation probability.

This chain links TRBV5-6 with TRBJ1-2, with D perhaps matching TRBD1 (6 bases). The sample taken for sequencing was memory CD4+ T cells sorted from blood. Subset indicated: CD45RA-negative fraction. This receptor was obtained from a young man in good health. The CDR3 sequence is CASSRQVSYGYTF. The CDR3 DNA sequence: TGTGCCAGCAGCCGACAGGTCTCTTATGGCTACACCTTC. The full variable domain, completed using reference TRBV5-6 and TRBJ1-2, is DAGVTQSPTHLIKTRGQQVTLRCSPKSGHDTVSWYQQALGQGPQFIFQYYEEEERQRGNFPDRFSGHQFPNYSSELNVNALLLGDSALYLCASSRQVSYGYTFGSGTRLTVV.